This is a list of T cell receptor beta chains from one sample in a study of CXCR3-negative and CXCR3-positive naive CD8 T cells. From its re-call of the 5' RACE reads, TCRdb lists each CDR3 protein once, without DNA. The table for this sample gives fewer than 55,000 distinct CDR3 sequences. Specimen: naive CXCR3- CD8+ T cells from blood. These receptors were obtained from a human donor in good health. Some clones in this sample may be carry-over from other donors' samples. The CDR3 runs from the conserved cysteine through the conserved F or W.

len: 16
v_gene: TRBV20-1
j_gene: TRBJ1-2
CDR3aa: CSARDGRGQGNYGYTF

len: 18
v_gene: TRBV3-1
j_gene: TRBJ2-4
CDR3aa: CASSPTYGGLAGKNIQYF

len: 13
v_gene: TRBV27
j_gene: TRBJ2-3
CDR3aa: CATSLEGADTQYF

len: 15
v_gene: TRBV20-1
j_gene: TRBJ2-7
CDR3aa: CSAPRLAGVDFVQYF

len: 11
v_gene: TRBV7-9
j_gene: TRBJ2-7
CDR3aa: CASSLENEQYF

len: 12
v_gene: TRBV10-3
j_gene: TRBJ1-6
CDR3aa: CAISEGTSSLHF

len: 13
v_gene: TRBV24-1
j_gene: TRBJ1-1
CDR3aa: CATSDLQGAEAFF

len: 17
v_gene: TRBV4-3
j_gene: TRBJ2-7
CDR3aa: CASSQESPGTGGHEQYF

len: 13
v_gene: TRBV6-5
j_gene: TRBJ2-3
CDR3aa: CASSLGSTGGNYF

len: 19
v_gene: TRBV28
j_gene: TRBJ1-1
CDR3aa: CASSILHTLNLQGDTEAFF

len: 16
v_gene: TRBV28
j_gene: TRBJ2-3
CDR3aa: CASSFLDSAVEDTQYF

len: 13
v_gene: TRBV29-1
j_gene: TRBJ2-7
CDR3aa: CSVLGTGDYEQYF

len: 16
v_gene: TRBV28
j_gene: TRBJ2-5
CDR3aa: CASSLEVGGPDETQYF

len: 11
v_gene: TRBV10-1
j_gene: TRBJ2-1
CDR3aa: CASSAQVKQFF

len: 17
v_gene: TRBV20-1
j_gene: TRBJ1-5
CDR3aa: CSAPRDREDYSNQPQHF

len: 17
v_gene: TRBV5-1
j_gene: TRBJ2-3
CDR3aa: CASSLDRDYFSTDTQYF

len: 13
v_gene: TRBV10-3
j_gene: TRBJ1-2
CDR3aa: CAISSGDYYGYTF

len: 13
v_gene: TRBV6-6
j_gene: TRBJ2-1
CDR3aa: CASSYLSNNEQFF

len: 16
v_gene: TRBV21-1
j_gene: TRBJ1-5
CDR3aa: CASSKMRRAGNQPQHF

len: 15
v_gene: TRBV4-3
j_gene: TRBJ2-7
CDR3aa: CASSQAGLGPYEQYF

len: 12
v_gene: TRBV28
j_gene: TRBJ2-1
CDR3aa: CASRDRINEQFF

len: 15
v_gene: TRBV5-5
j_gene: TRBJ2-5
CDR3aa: CASSLRQGDGKTQYF

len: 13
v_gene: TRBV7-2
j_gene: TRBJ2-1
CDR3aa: CASSLPPYNEQFF

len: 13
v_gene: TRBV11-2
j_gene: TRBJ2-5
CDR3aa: CASSLTGDETQYF

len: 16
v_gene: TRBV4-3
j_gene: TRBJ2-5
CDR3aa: CASSQDPTGGEETQYF

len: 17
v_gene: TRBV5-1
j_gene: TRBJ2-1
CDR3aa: CASSWGPSGGAPREQFF

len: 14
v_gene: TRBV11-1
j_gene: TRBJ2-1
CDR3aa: CASSLVRDRNEQFF

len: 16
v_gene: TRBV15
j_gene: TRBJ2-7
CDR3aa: CATGSPGAAPLYEQYF

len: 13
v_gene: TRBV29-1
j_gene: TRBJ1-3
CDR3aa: CSVESDSGNTIYF

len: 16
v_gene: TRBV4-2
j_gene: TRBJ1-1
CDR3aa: CASSQGVIGGNTEAFF

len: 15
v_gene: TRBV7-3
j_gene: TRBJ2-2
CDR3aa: CASSPGTGAFRELFF

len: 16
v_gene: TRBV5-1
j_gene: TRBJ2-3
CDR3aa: CASSFLLVNPTDTQYF

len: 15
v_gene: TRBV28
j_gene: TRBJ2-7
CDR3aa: CASSFVPQGASEQYF

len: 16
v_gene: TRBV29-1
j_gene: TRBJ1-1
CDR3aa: CSVEALGTGMNTEAFF

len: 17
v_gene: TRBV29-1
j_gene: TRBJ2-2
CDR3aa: CSVTIYPGGFEAGELFF

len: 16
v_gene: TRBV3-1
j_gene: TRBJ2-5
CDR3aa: CASSQDSSNPQETQYF

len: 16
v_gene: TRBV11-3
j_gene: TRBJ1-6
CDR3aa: CAGSATRESQNSPLHF

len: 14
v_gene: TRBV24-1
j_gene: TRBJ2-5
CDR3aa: CATSDPESEETQYF

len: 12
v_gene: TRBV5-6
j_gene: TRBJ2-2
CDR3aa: CASSYSAGELFF

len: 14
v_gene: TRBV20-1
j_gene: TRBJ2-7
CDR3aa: CSALHRDYTYEQYF

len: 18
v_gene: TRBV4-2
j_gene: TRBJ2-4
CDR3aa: CASRVGAGWELAKNIQYF

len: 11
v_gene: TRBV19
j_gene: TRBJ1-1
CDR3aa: CASRTNTEAFF

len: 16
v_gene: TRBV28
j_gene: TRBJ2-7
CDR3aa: CASSTLPGETAYEQYF

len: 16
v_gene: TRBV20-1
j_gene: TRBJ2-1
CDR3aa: CSARDRGYPRPHEQFF

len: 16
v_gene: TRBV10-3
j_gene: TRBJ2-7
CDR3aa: CAITPKGTGRPYEQYF

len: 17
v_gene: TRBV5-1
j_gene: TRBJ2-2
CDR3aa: CASSLAGRNRRVGELFF

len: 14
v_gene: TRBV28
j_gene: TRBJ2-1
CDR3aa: CASTPWDGYNEQFF